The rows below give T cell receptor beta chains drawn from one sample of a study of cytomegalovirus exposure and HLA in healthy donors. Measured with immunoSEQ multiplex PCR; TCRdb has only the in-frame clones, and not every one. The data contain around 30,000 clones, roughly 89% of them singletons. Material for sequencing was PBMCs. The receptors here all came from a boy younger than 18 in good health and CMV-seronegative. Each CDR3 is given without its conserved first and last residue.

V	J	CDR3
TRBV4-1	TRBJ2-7	ASSQDPRTVRYEQY
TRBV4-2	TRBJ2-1	ASSQEWLGGSGDNEQF
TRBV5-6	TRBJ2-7	ASSSGTSFYEQY
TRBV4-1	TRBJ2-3	ASSQVSGGGTDTQY
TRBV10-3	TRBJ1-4	AISEPKRSEKLF
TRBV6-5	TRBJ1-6	ASSYSVGTSYSPLH
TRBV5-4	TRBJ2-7	ASSLEPRGYEQY
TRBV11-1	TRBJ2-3	ASSLNSVADTQY
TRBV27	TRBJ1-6	ASSPGQATSYNSPLH
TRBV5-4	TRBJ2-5	ASSFRDWQETQY
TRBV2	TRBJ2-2	ATNLGGYTGELF
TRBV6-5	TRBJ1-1	ASSYSGTGEEAF
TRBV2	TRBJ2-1	ASRGGLAGGRNEQF
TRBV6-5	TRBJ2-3	ASSFRGLAATDTQY
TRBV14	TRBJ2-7	ASSQYYEQY
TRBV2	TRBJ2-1	ASGGLAGFEQF
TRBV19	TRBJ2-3	ASSMTSGGTDTQY
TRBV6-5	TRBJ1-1	ASSGQGPYTEAF
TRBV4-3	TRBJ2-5	ASSPLMAGGQETQY
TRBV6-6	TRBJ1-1	ASSPLGSNTEAF
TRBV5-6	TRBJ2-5	ASSLWGEKGETQY
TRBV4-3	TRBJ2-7	ASSQELADSYEQY
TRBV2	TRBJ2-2	ASQTGGFDGELF
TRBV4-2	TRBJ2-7	ASSQEPAGLGHYEQY
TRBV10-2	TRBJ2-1	ASVAGTGLYNEQF
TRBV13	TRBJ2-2	ASSPGLALNTGELF
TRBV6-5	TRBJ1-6	ASRTGQYNSPLH
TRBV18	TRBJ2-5	ASSTDREYQETQY
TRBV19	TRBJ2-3	ASSTDLAISTDTQY
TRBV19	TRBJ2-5	ASSIVSGGAGETQY
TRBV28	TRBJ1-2	ASSSGQAIYGYT
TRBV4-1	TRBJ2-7	ASSPTTGRTGRSYEQY
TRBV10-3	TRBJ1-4	AISESTGGATNEKLF
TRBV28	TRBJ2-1	ASIRGEVSNEQF
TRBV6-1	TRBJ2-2	ASSEGRGAGELF
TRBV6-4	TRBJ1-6	ASSEQGGGSPLH
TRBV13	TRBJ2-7	ASSLTFETYEQY
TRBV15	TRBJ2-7	ATSRGQGRDEQY
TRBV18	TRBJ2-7	ASSPPAGQGAYEQY
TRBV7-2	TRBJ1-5	ASSLDGGGQPQH
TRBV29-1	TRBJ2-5	SVSGNLAKETQY
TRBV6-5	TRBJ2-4	ASSKMTGVQY
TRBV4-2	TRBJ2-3	ASSQESGGGTDTQY
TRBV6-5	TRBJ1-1	ASNRGTEAF